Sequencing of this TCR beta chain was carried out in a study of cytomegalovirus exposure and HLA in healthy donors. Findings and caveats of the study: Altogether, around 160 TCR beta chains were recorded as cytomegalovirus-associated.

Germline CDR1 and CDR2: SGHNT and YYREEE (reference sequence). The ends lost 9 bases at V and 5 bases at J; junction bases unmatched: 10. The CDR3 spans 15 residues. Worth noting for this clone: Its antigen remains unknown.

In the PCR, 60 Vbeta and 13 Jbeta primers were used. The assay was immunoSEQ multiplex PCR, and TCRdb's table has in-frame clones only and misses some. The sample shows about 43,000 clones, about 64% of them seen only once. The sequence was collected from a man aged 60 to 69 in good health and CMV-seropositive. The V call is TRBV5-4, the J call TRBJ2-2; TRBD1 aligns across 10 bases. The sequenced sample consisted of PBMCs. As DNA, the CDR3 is TGTGCCACCGCTTCCGGGACAGGGGAGACCGGGGAGCTGTTTTTT. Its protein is CATASGTGETGELFF.